This TCR beta chain came from a study of blood T cell repertoires in COVID-19. Across the study: Specimens from acute and convalescent COVID-19 originated in the United States, Italy and Spain.

Some clones are missing from TCRdb's copy, which holds only in-frame ones; the method was immunoSEQ multiplex PCR. The sample holds under 500,000 clones, approximately 92% seen once. The germline CDR1 and CDR2 sequences are PRHDT and FYEKMQ (reference sequence). V lost 4 bases and J lost 1; bases outside the gene matches: 6. This CDR3 has 15 residues. The study drew participants aged about 18 to 90 years from 24 US areas. Assignments of participants to cohorts depended upon their own reported clinical history. Sequenced material: PBMCs or T cells enriched from blood (not recorded which). The sequence was obtained from a man younger than 40 who had recovered from COVID-19. The chain couples TRBV13 to TRBJ1-1; 7 nucleotides align to TRBD1. The CDR3 region has the DNA TGTGCCAGCAGCTCACCGGGACAGAAGAACACTGAAGCTTTCTTT. As protein: CASSSPGQKNTEAFF.